This T cell receptor (beta chain) stems from a study of cytomegalovirus exposure and HLA in healthy donors. CDR3 length: 15 residues. Germline V gene data show CDR1 as SSHAT and CDR2 as FNYEAQ (reference sequence). About this clone: Relative to the germline gene, one junction end is altered; a read error may explain this.

13 Jbeta primers and 60 Vbeta primers were used for the PCR. Method: immunoSEQ multiplex PCR; TCRdb's copy keeps in-frame clones and lacks some. The sample consists of 140,000 to 150,000 clones, about 80% of them appearing once. The clonotype comes from a woman aged 55-70 years in good health and CMV-seropositive. The chain is built from TRBV7-7 and TRBJ1-1, with no clear D. Input material: PBMCs. The CDR3 nucleotides read TGTGCTAGCAGCTCCAGACACCTTATGAACACTGAAGCTTTCTTT. Translating gives CASSSRHLMNTEAFF.